This is a list of T cell receptor beta chains from one sample in a study of T cell responses to AZD1222 COVID-19 vaccine. Sequencing was performed with immunoSEQ multiplex PCR; in TCRdb, only in-frame clones are kept and a portion is missing. The top ten clones hold about 1% of a sample with 150,000 to 200,000 clones, approximately 88% of them seen once. Sequenced material: peripheral blood, taken 28 days after the second AZD1222 dose. The receptors come from an adult who received the AZD1222 COVID-19 vaccine. The CDR3 runs from the conserved cysteine through the conserved F or W. The D gene is left open where the match is weak. Size tells how often a clone was seen (once, few, many) or the class of an expanded clone, and some rows leave it out.

j_call clone_size d_call v_call cdr3_nt cdr3_aa
TRBJ2-6 NA NA TRBV19 TGTGCCAGTAGTACCAGGGGTCCTGGGGCCAACGTCCTGACTTTC CASSTRGPGANVLTF
TRBJ2-3 NA NA TRBV4-3 TGCGCCAGCAGCCAATTACTAATTACCACAGATACGCAGTATTTT CASSQLLITTDTQYF
TRBJ2-7 NA NA TRBV7-9 TGTGCCAGCAGCTTAGGCCGGGACACCACCTACGAGCAGTACTTC CASSLGRDTTYEQYF
TRBJ1-2 NA TRBD1 TRBV3-1/TRBV3-2 TGTGCCAGCAGCCGGACAGGGGGTGCACTCTATGGCTACACCTTC CASSRTGGALYGYTF
TRBJ2-1 once TRBD1 TRBV29-1 TGCAGCGCTTTGCCGGGACAGGTTTACAATGAGCAGTTCTTC CSALPGQVYNEQFF
TRBJ2-7 NA TRBD1 TRBV6-5 TGTGCCAGCAGCATTAGCACAGGGGCCATCTACGAGCAGTACTTC CASSISTGAIYEQYF
TRBJ1-2 NA NA TRBV18 TGTGCCAGCTCACCCTCGGGACAAAACTATGGCTACACCTTC CASSPSGQNYGYTF
TRBJ1-2 NA TRBD1 TRBV3-1/TRBV3-2 TGTGCCAGCAGCCAAGAAGCGCTACAGGGGGCCTATGGCTACACCTTC CASSQEALQGAYGYTF
TRBJ1-6 NA TRBD1 TRBV6-1 TGTGCCAGCAGTGAGGACAGGGGGCAACCCCTCCACTTT CASSEDRGQPLHF
TRBJ2-3 NA TRBD2 TRBV11-2 TGTGCCAGCAGCAATAATCCTAGCGGGGCCACAGATACGCAGTATTTT CASSNNPSGATDTQYF
TRBJ2-6 NA TRBD2 TRBV13 TGTGCCAGCAGCTTATCGATTAAACTAGCGTCCCGGGCTGGGGCCAACGTCCTGACTTTC CASSLSIKLASRAGANVLTF
TRBJ1-1 NA NA TRBV6-2/TRBV6-3 TGTGCCAGCAGTTACCAACCCCTGCTATATGAAGCTTTCTTT CASSYQPLLYEAFF
TRBJ1-1 few TRBD1 TRBV6-4 TGTGCCAGCAGTGACCCGTTGAGGGGGCTCACTGAAGCTTTCTTT CASSDPLRGLTEAFF
TRBJ2-2 NA NA TRBV5-1 TGCGCCAGCAGCTTGGGAGGACGGGGAACCGGGGAGCTGTTTTTT CASSLGGRGTGELFF
TRBJ2-3 NA TRBD2 TRBV4-2 TGTGCCAGCAGCCTCCTAGCGGGGGCTGGGGATACGCAGTATTTT CASSLLAGAGDTQYF
TRBJ2-7 NA TRBD2 TRBV11-2 TGTGCCAGCAGCGGCTGGACTAGCGGGGGTTACGAGCAGTACTTC CASSGWTSGGYEQYF
TRBJ1-4 NA NA TRBV30 TGTGCCTGGAGTGTACAGGTTGAAAAACTGTTTTTT CAWSVQVEKLFF
TRBJ1-3 NA NA TRBV2 TGTGCCAGCAGTGAGCTTATCGGGTCGTCTGGAAACACCATATATTTT CASSELIGSSGNTIYF
TRBJ2-5 NA NA TRBV7-9 TGTGCCAGCAGCTTACAGCAGCACCAAGAGACCCAGTACTTC CASSLQQHQETQYF
TRBJ2-3 NA TRBD2 TRBV14 TGTGCCAGCAGCCCGACGGGGGGGGTCTCGGCAGATACGCAGTATTTT CASSPTGGVSADTQYF
TRBJ2-3 NA TRBD2 TRBV6-4 TGTGCCAGCAGTGCTAGCGGGGGGCTAAATACGCAGTATTTT CASSASGGLNTQYF
TRBJ2-3 NA NA TRBV5-4 TGTGCCAGCACCTTGGGGGGAGCGGAAGATACGCAGTATTTT CASTLGGAEDTQYF
TRBJ2-3 NA TRBD2 TRBV3-1/TRBV3-2 TGTGCCAGCAGCCAAGCTAGCGGGGGGGTGGGTTATACGCAGTATTTT CASSQASGGVGYTQYF
TRBJ1-1 NA TRBD1 TRBV5-1 TGCGCCAGCAGCTACAGACAGGGGATGAACACTGAAGCTTTCTTT CASSYRQGMNTEAFF
TRBJ2-7 NA NA TRBV5-1 TGCGCCAGCAGCTTGGGTTCCAGGGACAACGAGCAGTACTTC CASSLGSRDNEQYF
TRBJ2-5 NA TRBD1 TRBV5-1 TGCGCCAGCAGCTTCGGTGGCAGGGGGCGACAAGAGACCCAGTACTTC CASSFGGRGRQETQYF
TRBJ1-4 NA TRBD1 TRBV27 TGTGCCAGCAGTCCCTTGGGACAGGCTAATGAAAAACTGTTTTTT CASSPLGQANEKLFF
TRBJ1-1 NA TRBD1 TRBV19 TGTGCCAGTAGTATAGTTTCAGGGGGGGGGACTGAAGCTTTCTTT CASSIVSGGGTEAFF
TRBJ1-6 once NA TRBV9 TGTGCCAGCAGCGTACGACAGGTCAACTCACCCCTCCACTTT CASSVRQVNSPLHF
TRBJ2-7 NA TRBD2 TRBV5-1 TGCGCCAGCAGCTTGTACGCGGGGGTAAGCTCCTACGAGCAGTACTTC CASSLYAGVSSYEQYF
TRBJ1-5 NA NA TRBV7-9 TGTGCCAGCAGCTTAGCGAGCGGAAATCAGCCCCAGCATTTT CASSLASGNQPQHF
TRBJ1-6 NA TRBD1 TRBV2 TGTGCCAGCAGTGGAACAGGACAGGGGGGTAACTCACCCCTCCACTTT CASSGTGQGGNSPLHF
TRBJ1-5 NA NA TRBV4-1 TGCGCCAGCAGACCCGGGACGGAGAGCAATCAGCCCCAGCATTTT CASRPGTESNQPQHF
TRBJ1-5 once NA TRBV19 TGTGCCAGTAGTATAAGGGGTGGCAATCAGCCCCAGCATTTT CASSIRGGNQPQHF
TRBJ1-2 few NA TRBV6-4 TGTGCCAGCAGTGACTCGCGGGAGGAGACCTATGGCTACACCTTC CASSDSREETYGYTF
TRBJ1-2 NA NA TRBV10-3 TGTGCCATCAGTGAGTCGTGGGCTTCCAACTATGGCTACACCTTC CAISESWASNYGYTF
TRBJ1-1 NA TRBD1 TRBV29-1 TGCAGCGTATACAGGGGGGGGAACACTGAAGCTTTCTTT CSVYRGGNTEAFF
TRBJ1-3 NA NA TRBV18 TGTGCCAGCTCAAACGGAGGAAACACCATATATTTT CASSNGGNTIYF
TRBJ2-7 once TRBD1 TRBV4-2 TGTGCCAGCAGCGTCCGGGACAGGGAGGGTTCCTACGAGCAGTACTTC CASSVRDREGSYEQYF
TRBJ2-1 NA TRBD2 TRBV7-9 TGTGCCAGCAGCGTTAGCGGGGGAGGGTACAATGAGCAGTTCTTC CASSVSGGGYNEQFF
TRBJ2-4 once NA TRBV9 TGTGCCAGCAGCGCCTCAGGGACAGCCAAAAACATTCAGTACTTC CASSASGTAKNIQYF
TRBJ2-2 NA NA TRBV18 TGTGCCAGCTCACCGCGGACAACGAACACCGGGGAGCTGTTTTTT CASSPRTTNTGELFF
TRBJ2-3 once TRBD2 TRBV5-1 TGCGCCAGCAGCTTAGCGGGGGGGTCTGATACGCAGTATTTT CASSLAGGSDTQYF
TRBJ2-7 NA NA TRBV5-1 TGCGCCAGCAGGGAGGCCCCCTCCTACGAGCAGTACTTC CASREAPSYEQYF
TRBJ1-6 NA TRBD1 TRBV6-2/TRBV6-3 TGTGCCAGCAGTTACTCCGGACAGGGCTCTTCACCCCTCCACTTT CASSYSGQGSSPLHF
TRBJ1-1 NA NA TRBV12-3/TRBV12-4 TGTGCCAGCAGTTTGGCAGAAAACACTGAAGCTTTCTTT CASSLAENTEAFF
TRBJ1-2 NA NA TRBV5-1 TGCGCCAGCAGCTTAGGGGGGCCCGACGGCTACACCTTC CASSLGGPDGYTF
TRBJ2-7 few TRBD1 TRBV4-2 TGTGCCAGCAGCCAAGGACAGGGCGACTACGAGCAGTACTTC CASSQGQGDYEQYF
TRBJ1-2 NA NA TRBV3-1/TRBV3-2 TGTGCCAGCAGCGAAACGGGCTATGGCTACACCTTC CASSETGYGYTF
TRBJ2-7 once NA TRBV29-1 TGCAGCGTTGAAGAGTTCCAGGGAATAAGCGAGCAGTACTTC CSVEEFQGISEQYF
TRBJ2-7 NA TRBD1 TRBV18 TGTGCCAGCTCACCAAAGACAGGGCCTAACGAGCAGTACTTC CASSPKTGPNEQYF
TRBJ2-3 NA TRBD2 TRBV6-2/TRBV6-3 TGTGCCAGCAGTTTCGTTCTTGGGAGCGGGGACCCCTACGGTACGCAGTATTTT CASSFVLGSGDPYGTQYF
TRBJ1-3 NA TRBD1 TRBV4-1 TGCGCCAGCAGCCAAGAGAGGACAGGGCAGTTGAGCTCTGGAAACACCATATATTTT CASSQERTGQLSSGNTIYF
TRBJ1-1 NA NA TRBV21-1 TGTGCCAGCAGCCCTTTTCCCCCCGGGACAGGGGTAAACACTGAAGCTTTCTTT CASSPFPPGTGVNTEAFF
TRBJ1-3 few NA TRBV9 TGTGCCAGCAGCGTCCAGGGGATGTTAGGAAACACCATATATTTT CASSVQGMLGNTIYF
TRBJ1-4 NA NA TRBV6-5 TGTGCCAGCAGGGGGGCGGGTTTTAATGAAAAACTGTTTTTT CASRGAGFNEKLFF
TRBJ1-1 NA TRBD1 TRBV19 TGTGCCAGTAGTGTAGGACAGGGAAACGAAGCTTTCTTT CASSVGQGNEAFF
TRBJ2-7 NA TRBD1 TRBV29-1 TGCAGCGTTGTCCCCGGCGACAGGGGGAACTCCTACGAGCAGTACTTC CSVVPGDRGNSYEQYF